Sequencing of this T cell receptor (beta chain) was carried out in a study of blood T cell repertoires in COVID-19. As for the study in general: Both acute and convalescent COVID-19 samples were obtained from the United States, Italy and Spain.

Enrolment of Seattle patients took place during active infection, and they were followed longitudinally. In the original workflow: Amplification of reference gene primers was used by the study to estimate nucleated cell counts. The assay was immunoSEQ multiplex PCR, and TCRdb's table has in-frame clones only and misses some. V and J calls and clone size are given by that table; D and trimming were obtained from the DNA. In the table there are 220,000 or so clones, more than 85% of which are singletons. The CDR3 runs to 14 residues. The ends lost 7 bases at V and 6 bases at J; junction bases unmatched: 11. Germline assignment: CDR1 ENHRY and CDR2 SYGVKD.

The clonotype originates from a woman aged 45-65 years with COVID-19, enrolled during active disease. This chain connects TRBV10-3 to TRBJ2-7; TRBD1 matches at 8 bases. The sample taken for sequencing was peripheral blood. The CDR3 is CAITQDRESSEQYF. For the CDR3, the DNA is TGTGCCATCACACAGGACAGGGAGAGTAGCGAGCAGTACTTC.